The rows below give T cell receptor beta chains drawn from one sample of a study of T cell responses to AZD1222 COVID-19 vaccine. The protocol was immunoSEQ multiplex PCR, while the TCRdb copy is restricted to in-frame clones and leaves out a portion. The data show more than 250,000 clones, approximately 95% seen once. Sequencing was performed on peripheral blood, taken on day 0 of AZD1222 vaccination. Source of these receptors: an adult in good health. The CDR3 runs from the conserved cysteine through the conserved F or W. A D gene is named only where the DNA matches it firmly. Clone size appears in some rows only: once, few, many, or a class for an expanded clone.

>NA|TRBJ2-5|NA|TRBV6-2/TRBV6-3
TGTGCCAGCAGTCCCTGGGACCGCCAAGAGACCCAGTACTTC
CASSPWDRQETQYF
>NA|TRBJ2-5|NA|TRBV3-1/TRBV3-2
TGTGCCAGCAGCGACGAGAGGGAGACCCAGTACTTC
CASSDERETQYF
>NA|TRBJ2-1|once|TRBV7-9
TGTGCCAGCAGCCCGCCGAGGGACCGCTCCTACAATGAGCAGTTCTTC
CASSPPRDRSYNEQFF
>TRBD1|TRBJ2-3|NA|TRBV7-3
TGTGCCAGCAGCTCCCACGGGACAGGGGCAGATACGCAGTATTTT
CASSSHGTGADTQYF
>NA|TRBJ1-1|NA|TRBV3-1/TRBV3-2
TGTGCCAGCAGCCAAGCAACTGAAGCTTTCTTT
CASSQATEAFF
>NA|TRBJ1-1|NA|TRBV6-2/TRBV6-3
TGTGCCAGCAGTTACGGGACATACACTGAAGCTTTCTTT
CASSYGTYTEAFF
>NA|TRBJ1-5|NA|TRBV6-6
TGTGCCAGCAGTTGGAGGGAAGCTAATCAGCCCCAGCATTTT
CASSWREANQPQHF
>NA|TRBJ1-3|NA|TRBV7-6
TGTGCCAGCAGCCGTTTCGCCTTGCAGGGTTCCTCTGGAAACACCATATATTTT
CASSRFALQGSSGNTIYF
>NA|TRBJ1-2|few|TRBV4-3
TGCGCCAGCAGCCAAGATGTGGGGGTTCGGGGCTACACCTTC
CASSQDVGVRGYTF
>NA|TRBJ2-3|NA|TRBV11-2
TGTGCCAGCAGCCTCCCAAGCACAGATACGCAGTATTTT
CASSLPSTDTQYF
>NA|TRBJ1-1|NA|TRBV6-5
TGTGCCAGCAGTTCAGGGGACACTGAAGCTTTCTTT
CASSSGDTEAFF
>TRBD1|TRBJ2-7|NA|TRBV28
TGTGCCAGCAGCCCTCGGGACAGGTCCTACGAGCAGTACTTC
CASSPRDRSYEQYF
>NA|TRBJ1-3|NA|TRBV9
TGTGCCAGCAGCGTAGGCCCGGGGGGCCTTGCTGGAAACACCATATATTTT
CASSVGPGGLAGNTIYF
>NA|TRBJ1-2|NA|TRBV4-1
TGCGCCAGCAGCCAAGATGCTGGACAGTATGGCTACACCTTC
CASSQDAGQYGYTF
>NA|TRBJ1-2|NA|TRBV9
TGTGCCAGCAGCGCAGCGGTGGGTGCGGGCTATGGCTACACCTTC
CASSAAVGAGYGYTF
>NA|TRBJ1-2|NA|TRBV4-2
TGTGCCAGCAGCCAAGCACCCACAGGAGGGTGGGATGGCTACACCTTC
CASSQAPTGGWDGYTF
>TRBD1|TRBJ1-3|NA|TRBV19
TGTGCCAGTAGTCCGGACAGGAGCTCTGGAAACACCATATATTTT
CASSPDRSSGNTIYF
>NA|TRBJ1-5|NA|TRBV5-4
TGTGCCAGCAGCCAGACAGCGAACGGGCCCCAGCATTTT
CASSQTANGPQHF
>TRBD1|TRBJ1-1|few|TRBV7-9
TGTGCCAGCAGCTTGGACAGGTCGAACACTGAAGCTTTCTTT
CASSLDRSNTEAFF
>NA|TRBJ1-1|NA|TRBV10-3
TGTGCCATCAGTGAGTCGGCAGGAGGGACTGAAGCTTTCTTT
CAISESAGGTEAFF
>NA|TRBJ1-2|NA|TRBV28
TGTGCCAGCAGTTTAAGAGGGCCCGGCTACACCTTC
CASSLRGPGYTF
>TRBD1|TRBJ1-2|few|TRBV28
TGTGCCAGCAGCCGACAGGGGGCGGCTGGCTACACCTTC
CASSRQGAAGYTF
>NA|TRBJ1-1|NA|TRBV3-1/TRBV3-2
TGTGCCAGCAGCCAGGGGGGGGGAGAAACTGAAGCTTTCTTT
CASSQGGGETEAFF
>TRBD1|TRBJ2-7|NA|TRBV6-5
TGTGCCAGCAGTTGGCGACAGGGAACGAAAGAGCAGTACTTC
CASSWRQGTKEQYF
>NA|TRBJ1-3|NA|TRBV28
TGTGCCATCGCGACAGGCCTCCTCTTCGGAAACACCATATATTTT
CAIATGLLFGNTIYF
>NA|TRBJ1-4|NA|TRBV14
TGTGCCAGCAGCCACAGACAGGCAGGGACTAATGAAAAACTGTTTTTT
CASSHRQAGTNEKLFF
>TRBD1|TRBJ1-5|NA|TRBV15
TGTGCCACCAGCAAACTTCCCGCAGGGGGCCAGCCCCAGCATTTT
CATSKLPAGGQPQHF
>TRBD1|TRBJ1-4|NA|TRBV2
TGTGCCAGCAGTGACCGGGACAGGGGTGGAAAACTGTTTTTT
CASSDRDRGGKLFF
>NA|TRBJ1-5|NA|TRBV19
TGTGCCAGTAGTCCCCAGCCGGGTCAGCCCCAGCATTTT
CASSPQPGQPQHF
>TRBD1|TRBJ2-6|once|TRBV27
TGTGCCAGCAGGCCTGCCCCTGACAGGGTGGGCAACGTCCTGACTTTC
CASRPAPDRVGNVLTF
>TRBD1|TRBJ1-1|NA|TRBV19
TGTGCCAGTAGGACAGGGGGCACCACTGAAGCTTTCTTT
CASRTGGTTEAFF
>TRBD1|TRBJ1-6|NA|TRBV6-1
TGTGCCAGCAGTGCCGGCCGCAGGGACAGCTCCTATAATTCACCCCTCCACTTT
CASSAGRRDSSYNSPLHF
>TRBD1|TRBJ2-1|NA|TRBV14
TGTGCCAGCAGGGGACAGGGGCGAGGCGAGCAGTTCTTC
CASRGQGRGEQFF
>NA|TRBJ2-1|NA|TRBV28
TGTGCCAGCCCGCATGGGGCGGGGCAGGACCACAATGAGCAGTTCTTC
CASPHGAGQDHNEQFF
>NA|TRBJ2-2|once|TRBV5-1
TGCGCCAGCAGGTACTCCGCGCCCGGGACCGGGGAGCTGTTTTTT
CASRYSAPGTGELFF
>NA|TRBJ2-7|NA|TRBV24-1
TGTGCCACCAGTGACACCGGACCCACCTACGAGCAGTACTTC
CATSDTGPTYEQYF
>TRBD1|TRBJ1-5|NA|TRBV19
TGTGCCAGTAGCCCACAGGGGAACCAGCCCCAGCATTTT
CASSPQGNQPQHF
>NA|TRBJ1-2|NA|TRBV5-4
TGTGCCAGCAGCTTGGGAAGGGGTTGGGGCTACACCTTC
CASSLGRGWGYTF
>NA|TRBJ1-1|NA|TRBV29-1
TGCAGCGTTGAAGGGGAGGGGGGCATCCGCCCTGAAGCTTTCTTT
CSVEGEGGIRPEAFF
>TRBD1|TRBJ1-1|NA|TRBV2
TGTGCCACTACAGGGGCCCCGAGCACTGAAGCTTTCTTT
CATTGAPSTEAFF
>NA|TRBJ2-7|NA|TRBV6-2/TRBV6-3
TGTGCCAGCAGTTATCGGGGCGGTACCTACGAGCAGTACTTC
CASSYRGGTYEQYF
>NA|TRBJ2-7|NA|TRBV9
TGTGCCAGCAGCGTGACGGCGGGTACCTACGAGCAGTACTTC
CASSVTAGTYEQYF
>NA|TRBJ2-2|NA|TRBV2
TGTGCCAGCATTGGCACCCCGAGTCACGGGGAGCTGTTTTTT
CASIGTPSHGELFF
>NA|TRBJ2-7|NA|TRBV6-5
TGTGCCAGCAGCCGGTCCGAGGGGTACGAGCAGTACTTC
CASSRSEGYEQYF
>TRBD2|TRBJ2-7|NA|TRBV18
TGTGCCAGCTCACCACGCGTAAGCGGGGAAGGCCTCGAGCAGTACTTC
CASSPRVSGEGLEQYF
>TRBD1|TRBJ2-3|few|TRBV9
TGTGCCAGCAGCTCCCGGGACAGGGCAGATACGCAGTATTTT
CASSSRDRADTQYF
>NA|TRBJ1-4|NA|TRBV3-1/TRBV3-2
TGTGCCAGCAGTCTCCGAACCTTTAATGAAAAACTGTTTTTT
CASSLRTFNEKLFF
>NA|TRBJ1-1|once|TRBV19
TGTGCCAGTAGTGCTGGGATCCTGAACACTGAAGCTTTCTTT
CASSAGILNTEAFF
>TRBD1|TRBJ1-2|NA|TRBV15
TGTGCCACCAGCAGAGATCCAGAGGGGGCGCGGGACTATGGCTACACCTTC
CATSRDPEGARDYGYTF
>NA|TRBJ1-4|NA|TRBV15
TGTGCCACCAGCAGAGATACGGGACGCGGGGAAAAACTGTTTTTT
CATSRDTGRGEKLFF
>NA|TRBJ2-7|NA|TRBV2
TGTGCCAGCAGTGACGGACTTCTTGGCCGAACCTACGAGCAGTACTTC
CASSDGLLGRTYEQYF
>NA|TRBJ1-5|NA|TRBV11-3
TGTGCCAGCAGCTCCCTCCCCTCAAGGTGGGGCAATCAGCCCCAGCATTTT
CASSSLPSRWGNQPQHF